This T cell receptor (beta chain) was recovered during a study of CD8+ T cells in alopecia areata (dated by TCRdb to the late 2010s). Regarding the research as a whole: The treated patients took part in an open-label pilot trial in which moderate-to-severe alopecia areata was treated with oral tofacitinib at 5 to 10 mg twice daily. Patients stayed on tofacitinib for 6 to 18 months and then had 6 months of follow-up off drug so that delayed response and recurrence could be assessed. For the treated patients, the SALT score, which quantifies what percentage of scalp surface area is affected, served as the measure of disease severity. High-throughput TCRbeta sequencing was used to examine T cell clonal expansion in alopecia areata in both the C3H/HeJ mouse model and human patients. Human TCRbeta sequencing covered scalp tissue and sorted CD4+ and CD8+ peripheral blood T cells from patchy and totalis/universalis alopecia areata patients and healthy controls. Tofacitinib-treated patients had biopsies at baseline and at 4 and 24 weeks of treatment, with a later scalp biopsy in several patients. Scalp clonality was compared among normal scalp (n=4), patchy alopecia areata scalp (n=8), and alopecia totalis/universalis scalp (n=8). The RNA source kit depended on sample type: the PAXgene miRNA kit for fixed scalp, the miRNeasy kit for PBMCs, and the RNeasy kit for mouse skin. TCRbeta CDR3 regions were amplified by immunoSEQ multiplex PCR using 35 Vbeta forward and 13 Jbeta reverse primers.

What the study reported, not specific to this receptor: Because the treated cohort was small and had just a single nonresponder, larger studies are needed to establish links between baseline CD8+ expansion and response. Unlike mouse skin, where gammadelta T cells dominate, normal human skin contains resident alphabeta T cells that get sequenced too, which complicates analysis of the scalp TCR repertoire. TCR sequences shared between patients were less clear than in mice, possibly partly because of HLA diversity in the patient population. Compared with normal scalp, lesional scalp, particularly in alopecia totalis/universalis, had higher clonality and more expanded CD8+ clones, which suggests antigenic drive. Tofacitinib significantly decreased scalp clonality and the number of expanded CD8+ clones among the top 100 scalp clones. During tofacitinib treatment, many expanded lesional clones remained in scalp and blood, and this persistence may partly explain relapse after treatment is stopped.

In its sample, this clone was seen a few times. Its antigen has not been determined. The sample holds no much larger clone one base away, and base qualities are not on file. The method was the immunoSEQ multiplex PCR assay. To provide template for TCR sequencing, every sample had RNA extracted and reverse transcribed into cDNA. SuperScript III was used to make first-strand cDNA, primed with a 2:1 mix of oligo-dT and random hexamers. A synthetic immune receptor repertoire was used to measure amplification bias, and any remaining bias was corrected computationally. The source study handled its data this way. Raw reads were preprocessed to remove errors, and CDR3 was defined according to IMGT conventions as the region from the conserved cysteine to phenylalanine. Clonality was computed by normalizing Shannon entropy by log2 of the number of productive unique TCRs and subtracting the result from 1. Whether each scalp clone was CD4 or CD8 was inferred by checking scalp TCRbeta sequences against the CD4 and CD8 repertoires from sorted blood. TCRdb re-hosts the immuneACCESS table, in-frame sequences only. Its copies lack some clones; in the studies checked, an unresolved V gene accounts for under half of them, and the cause for the rest is not known. For V, J and clone size, that table is used; D and trimming come from the DNA. This sample gives fewer than 250,000 clones in total; roughly two fifths of them show up just once. The ten largest clones add up to almost 0.5% of the sample.

Explained via the paper, the treatment or condition label denotes: oral pan-JAK inhibitor, 5-10 mg twice daily. Peripheral blood and lesional scalp punch biopsies were obtained from patients with alopecia areata. PBMCs were separated by density centrifugation and stained for CD3, CD4 and CD8, after which CD4+ and CD8+ T cells were sorted on a FACSAria. Here the sequenced sample was CD4+ T cells sorted from blood, taken between weeks 30 and 35, from a patient treated with tofacitinib. This clonotype was sampled from a human donor with alopecia areata.

The sequence in DNA is TGTGCCAGCAGCCCCTTTGGGGGCGCGAACACCGGGGAGCTGTTTTTT. Its protein reads: CASSPFGGANTGELFF. The receptor chain draws on TRBV7-9 and TRBJ2-2; matching of 6 bases hints at TRBD1 as the D gene. Its CDR3 holds 16 amino acids, cysteine through phenylalanine. The CDR3 DNA has 48 bases and is translated from base 1. Reading the germline V gene (reference sequence) gives CDR1 SEHNR and CDR2 FQNEAQ. The V and J ends are trimmed by 5 bases and 0 bases, leaving 13 bases between them.